This T cell receptor beta chain was observed in a study of sequential checkpoint blockade in melanoma. About the study: Patients were randomized 1:1 to nivolumab-then-ipilimumab or ipilimumab-then-nivolumab first-line. Each arm's sequence ended with maintenance nivolumab.

TCRdb keeps only in-frame clones here, not all; method: immunoSEQ multiplex PCR. Here the sample spans around 12,000 clones, approximately 82% being singletons. This sample's treatment: randomized to nivolumab then ipilimumab (arm A) or the reverse (arm B). Patients had received no earlier DNA-damaging chemotherapy. This receptor was taken from a human donor with melanoma. The specimen was CD8+ T cells sorted from blood (inferred from file names), collected from a patient given nivolumab and ipilimumab in sequence.

CDR3 DNA: TGTGCCAGCAGTTTACGGTCCCCGAAATACACTGAAGCTTTCTTT. Its translation: CASSLRSPKYTEAFF. The J gene is TRBJ1-1, the V gene TRBV27; D not resolved. Germline CDR1 reads MNHEY; CDR2 reads SMNVEV (reference sequence). This CDR3 region has 15 residues. V was trimmed by 2 bases and J by 3 bases, leaving 13 bases between them.